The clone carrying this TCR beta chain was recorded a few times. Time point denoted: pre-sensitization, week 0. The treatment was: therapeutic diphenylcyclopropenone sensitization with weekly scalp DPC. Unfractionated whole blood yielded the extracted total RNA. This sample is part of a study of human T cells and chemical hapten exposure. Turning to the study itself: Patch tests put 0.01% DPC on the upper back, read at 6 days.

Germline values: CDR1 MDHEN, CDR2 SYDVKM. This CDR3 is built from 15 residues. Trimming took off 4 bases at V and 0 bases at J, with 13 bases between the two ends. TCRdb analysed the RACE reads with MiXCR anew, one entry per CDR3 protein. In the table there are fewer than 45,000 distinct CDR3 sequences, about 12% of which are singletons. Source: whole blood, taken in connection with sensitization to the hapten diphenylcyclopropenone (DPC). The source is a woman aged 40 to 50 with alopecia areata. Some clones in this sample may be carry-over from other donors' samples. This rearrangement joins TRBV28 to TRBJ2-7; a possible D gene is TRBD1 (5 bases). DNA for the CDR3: TGTGCCAGCAGTTCCCTGGACACTCGCTCCTACGAGCAGTACTTC. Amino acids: CASSSLDTRSYEQYF.